This T cell receptor beta chain emerged from a study of early T cells in non-severe SARS-CoV-2 infection. This clonotype was seen repeatedly, ten times or more. TCRdb analysed the 5' RACE reads with MiXCR anew, one entry per CDR3 protein. The table has approximately 71,000 distinct CDR3 sequences, around 13% seen once. This CDR3 has 14 amino acids. Trimming took 3 bases from V and 3 from J, leaving 11 bases between them. This chain joins TRBV12-3 or TRBV12-4 and TRBJ1-1; tentative D call: TRBD1 (5 bases). Sequencing used whole blood. The clonotype originates from an adult who was a healthcare worker with PCR-confirmed SARS-CoV-2 infection or an uninfected control (not recorded which). The CDR3 sequence: CASSFGTEYTEAFF. The CDR3 coding sequence is TGTGCCAGCAGTTTCGGGACTGAGTACACTGAAGCTTTCTTT.